This TCR beta chain comes out of a study of blood T cell repertoires in COVID-19. The CDR3 length is 11 residues. Trimming took off 10 bases at V and 6 bases at J, with 11 bases between the two ends. The germline gives CDR1 MNHEY, CDR2 SVGAGI. How the authors handled the data: Amplification with reference gene primers provided the estimates of nucleated cell counts. The method was immunoSEQ multiplex PCR; TCRdb's version includes in-frame clones alone and lacks a portion of them. That table supplies the V and J calls and clone size; D and trimming were determined from the DNA. The sample carries about 200,000 clones, more than 70% recorded once.

The chain uses TRBV6-5 and TRBJ2-3; D call uncertain. The receptor was isolated from a middle-aged man with acute COVID-19. Material: PBMCs or T cells enriched from blood (not recorded which). Written as DNA, the CDR3 is TGTGCCATTTCTCTCGGGGATACGCAGTATTTT. It specifies CAISLGDTQYF.